This T cell receptor (beta chain) is drawn from a study of T cell repertoires in cytomegalovirus infection. In the study overall: It can be stated that public TCR beta signatures indicated CMV infection as well as a matching HLA type. Overall study findings and caveats: Summed frequency of public TCR beta families distinguished CMV carriers with the relevant HLA. HLA-C-restricted CMV clonotypes gave the most frequent clonotype in two of eight donors.

Comments on this clonotype: The antigen remains unidentified.

Trimming left V 4 bases short and J 5 bases short, with 14 bases between. Per the germline V gene, CDR1 is SEHNR and CDR2 is FQNEAQ (reference sequence). This CDR3 spans 15 amino acids. One entry per CDR3 protein, called by TCRdb with MiXCR from the reads. This table has 560,000 or so distinct CDR3 sequences, 15% to 20% appearing once. This clonotype originated in a human donor in good health (CMV status not recorded). Some clones in this sample may be carry-over from other donors' samples. Source material: CD8+ T cells from PBMCs. The V call is TRBV7-9, the J call TRBJ2-2; a possible D gene is TRBD2 (6 bases). The CDR3 DNA reads as TGTGCCAGCAGCTCCGTAGCGGCCCTTACCGGGGAGCTGTTTTTT. Translating gives CASSSVAALTGELFF.